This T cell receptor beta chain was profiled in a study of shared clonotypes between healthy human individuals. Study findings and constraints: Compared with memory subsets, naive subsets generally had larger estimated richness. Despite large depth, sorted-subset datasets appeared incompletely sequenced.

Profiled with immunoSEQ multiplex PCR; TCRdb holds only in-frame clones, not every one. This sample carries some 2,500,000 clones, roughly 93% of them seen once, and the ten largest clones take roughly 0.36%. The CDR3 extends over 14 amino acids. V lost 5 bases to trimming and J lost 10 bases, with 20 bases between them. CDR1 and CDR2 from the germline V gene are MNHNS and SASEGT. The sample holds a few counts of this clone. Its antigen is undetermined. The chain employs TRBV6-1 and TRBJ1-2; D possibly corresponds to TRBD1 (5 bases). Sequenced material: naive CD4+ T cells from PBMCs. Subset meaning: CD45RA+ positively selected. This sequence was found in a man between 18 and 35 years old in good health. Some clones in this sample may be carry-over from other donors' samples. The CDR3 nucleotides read TGTGCCAGCAGTTTCCAGCCCAGGGATGGTGTCTACACCTTC. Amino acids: CASSFQPRDGVYTF.